A single sample is the source of the 4 T cell receptor beta chains below, sequenced in a study of shared clonotypes between healthy human individuals. Naive CD8 isolation took CD45RO-negative cells positively selected for CCR7 and excluded terminally differentiated effector memory CD45RA+ cells. Sequencing used immunoSEQ multiplex PCR; TCRdb keeps in-frame clones, though not all of them. The table records about 580,000 clones, roughly 98% of them present only once. Source material: naive CD8+ T cells sorted from blood. The receptor set was obtained from a man aged 25-45 years in good health.

The chain is built from TRBV6-5 and TRBJ1-2; 8 positions match TRBD1. The germline CDR1 and CDR2 sequences are MNHEY and SVGAGI. The V gene end was trimmed by 2 bases and the J gene end by 8 bases; junction bases not matched to a gene: 7. This CDR3 is 14 amino acids long. The CDR3: CASSYSGTGEGYTF. The CDR3 bases are TGTGCCAGCAGTTACAGCGGGACAGGAGAAGGCTACACCTTC.

The chain couples TRBV7-6 to TRBJ2-5, with 11 bases matching TRBD2. This CDR3 is 14 amino acids long. V was clipped by 5 bases and J by 5 bases; unmatched bases: 4. Germline assignment: CDR1 SGHVS and CDR2 FNYEAQ. The CDR3 loop reads CASSEASGRETQYF. The DNA for the CDR3 is TGTGCCAGCAGCGAAGCTAGCGGGAGGGAGACCCAGTACTTC.

A note on this clone: This CDR3 is also generated by other DNA sequences in the sample. The rearrangement joins TRBV7-9 to TRBJ2-1; D is undetermined. The V end was cut by 5 bases, the J end by 7 bases, with 3 bases between. The CDR3 sequence is 10 residues long. CDR1 is SEHNR and CDR2 is FQNEAQ in the germline V gene (reference sequence). CDR3 DNA: TGTGCCAGCAGCACAAATGAGCAGTTCTTC. This encodes CASSTNEQFF. The whole variable domain, remainder taken from reference TRBV7-9 and TRBJ2-1, is DTGVSQNPRHKITKRGQNVTFRCDPISEHNRLYWYRQTLGQGPEFLTYFQNEAQLEKSRLLSDRFSAERPKGSFSTLEIQRTEQGDSAMYLCASSTNEQFFGPGTRLTVL.

The chain joins TRBV11-2 to TRBJ2-1; TRBD1 agrees at 8 bases. Germline CDR1 and CDR2: SGHAT and FQNNGV. CDR3 length equals 16 residues. V shed 4 bases, J shed 10 bases, and the junction held 15 bases outside the gene matches. The CDR3 loop reads CASSSQADRGRDEQFF. CDR3 bases: TGTGCCAGCAGCTCACAGGCAGACAGGGGCCGAGACGAGCAGTTCTTC.